The source of this T cell receptor (beta chain) is a study of cytotoxic CD8 clonotypes in ibrutinib-treated CLL. Turning to the study itself: Once patients had received a median about twelve months of treatment, range 6 to 36, response samples were obtained.

As regards this clone: What it binds is not known.

There are 14 residues in the CDR3. V lost 5 bases and J lost 9, with 17 bases in between. Germline V CDR1 and CDR2: SGHVS, FQNEAQ. The assay was immunoSEQ multiplex PCR, and TCRdb's table has in-frame clones only and misses some. The sample includes some 98,000 clones, approximately 78% of them seen just once. Study conclusions and caveats: Clonality rose at ibrutinib response and fell back toward baseline at progression. In comparison with age-matched healthy donors, baseline clonality was higher and tracked circulating CD8+ T-cell counts.

The receptor was isolated from a human donor with chronic lymphocytic leukemia. The chain uses TRBV7-8 and TRBJ1-5; TRBD1 might be the D (6 bases). The specimen was PBMCs, collected after 12 months of ibrutinib treatment. CDR3 residues: CASSPQGRQVPQHF. CDR3 nucleotide sequence: TGTGCCAGCAGCCCCCAGGGGCGTCAGGTGCCCCAGCATTTT.